A single sample is the source of the 10 T cell receptor beta chains below, sequenced in a study of cytomegalovirus exposure and HLA in healthy donors. The primer mix had 60 Vbeta and 13 Jbeta primers. TCRdb's table, derived via immunoSEQ multiplex PCR, lists solely in-frame clones and lacks some. The repertoire table contains roughly 62,000 clones. Sequenced: PBMCs. The receptors here all came from a male donor in good health and CMV-seronegative.

V gene TRBV10-3 combines with J gene TRBJ1-1, with 8 nucleotides matching TRBD1. This CDR3 comprises 15 residues. Germline assignment: CDR1 ENHRY and CDR2 SYGVKD. Losses at the gene ends were 6 bases for V and 3 bases for J; bases not matched to a gene: 9. The CDR3 sequence is CAISWTGMRDTEAFF. DNA of the CDR3: TGTGCCATCAGCTGGACAGGGATGAGGGACACTGAAGCTTTCTTT.

The chain links TRBV5-1 to TRBJ2-7; 9 positions match TRBD1. Trimming cost V 0 bases and J 6 bases; bases outside gene matches: 1. The CDR3 totals 13 residues. Germline V gene lookup returns CDR1 SGHRS and CDR2 YFSETQ. The CDR3 sequence is CASSLGQGGEQYF. In DNA form, the CDR3 reads TGCGCCAGCAGCTTGGGACAGGGGGGCGAGCAGTACTTC.

The CDR3 is CASSPAGAGLGDEQFF. The CDR3 nucleotides are TGTGCCAGCAGCCCAGCGGGAGCGGGCCTTGGGGATGAGCAGTTCTTC. The chain combines TRBV7-9 with TRBJ2-1; the match to TRBD2 covers 8 bases. This CDR3 region has 16 residues. CDR1 is SEHNR and CDR2 is FQNEAQ in the germline V gene (reference sequence). V lost 5 bases and J lost 8; bases outside the gene matches: 14.

The CDR3 spells CASSPRDRDSPLHF. Written as DNA, the CDR3 is TGTGCCAGCAGCCCTCGGGACAGGGATTCACCCCTCCACTTT. The V call is TRBV9, the J call TRBJ1-6, with 9 bases matching TRBD1. This CDR3 has 14 residues. Germline CDR1 SGDLS, CDR2 YYNGEE. With 4 bases clipped from V and 8 bases from J, the junction kept 4 bases outside the gene matches.

This chain connects TRBV9 to TRBJ2-7; D possibly corresponds to TRBD1 (6 bases). CDR1 and CDR2 (germline): SGDLS, YYNGEE. Between the trimmed V and J ends, which lost 0 bases and 3 bases, there was a span of 13 bases. This CDR3 is 15 amino acids long. Here the CDR3 reads CASSVDEWTVYEQYF. DNA of the CDR3: TGTGCCAGCAGCGTAGATGAATGGACAGTCTACGAGCAGTACTTC.

The chain employs TRBV7-9 and TRBJ2-6; the match to TRBD1 covers 8 bases. This CDR3 is built from 17 residues. Trimming cost V 5 bases and J 0 bases; bases outside gene matches: 6. Germline V lookup: CDR1 SEHNR, CDR2 FQNEAQ (reference sequence). In nucleotides, the CDR3 is TGTGCCAGCAGCCCCAGACAGGGGAGCTCTGGGGCCAACGTCCTGACTTTC. It specifies CASSPRQGSSGANVLTF.

The gene calls are TRBV14 and TRBJ1-2; possible D gene TRBD1, 6 bases. This CDR3 comprises 15 residues. Germline CDR1 SGHDN, CDR2 FVKESK. The germline V and J ends were trimmed by 3 bases and 2 bases, with 13 bases remaining between them. Written as DNA, the CDR3 is TGTGCCAGCAGCCAGGACTGGGGGCAAAACTATGGCTACACCTTC. Its translation: CASSQDWGQNYGYTF.

V is TRBV9 and J is TRBJ2-7; 12 bases match TRBD2. The CDR3 spans 15 residues. Trimming cost V 2 bases and J 3 bases; bases outside gene matches: 3. Germline lookup yields CDR1 SGDLS and CDR2 YYNGEE. The CDR3 is CASSVGLAGNYEQYF. CDR3 sequence (DNA): TGTGCCAGCAGCGTCGGACTAGCGGGGAACTACGAGCAGTACTTC.

The J gene is TRBJ2-2, the V gene TRBV27; D is uncertain. This CDR3 has 13 residues. Germline V CDR1 and CDR2: MNHEY, SMNVEV (reference sequence). Trimming shortened V by 2 bases and J by 4 bases, and 5 bases separated the two germline ends. In DNA form, the CDR3 reads TGTGCCAGCAGTTTAGGCGGCACCGGGGAGCTGTTTTTT. Translated, it gives CASSLGGTGELFF.

About this clone itself: Mismatch with germline at one junction end may stem from a read error. The genes are TRBV2 and TRBJ1-3, with D perhaps matching TRBD1 (6 bases). The CDR3 spans 12 residues. Germline V gene lookup returns CDR1 SNHLY and CDR2 FYNNEI. CDR3 sequence reads: CATQGYGNNIYF. The DNA of the CDR3 is TGTGCCACACAGGGTTATGGAAACAACATATATTTT.